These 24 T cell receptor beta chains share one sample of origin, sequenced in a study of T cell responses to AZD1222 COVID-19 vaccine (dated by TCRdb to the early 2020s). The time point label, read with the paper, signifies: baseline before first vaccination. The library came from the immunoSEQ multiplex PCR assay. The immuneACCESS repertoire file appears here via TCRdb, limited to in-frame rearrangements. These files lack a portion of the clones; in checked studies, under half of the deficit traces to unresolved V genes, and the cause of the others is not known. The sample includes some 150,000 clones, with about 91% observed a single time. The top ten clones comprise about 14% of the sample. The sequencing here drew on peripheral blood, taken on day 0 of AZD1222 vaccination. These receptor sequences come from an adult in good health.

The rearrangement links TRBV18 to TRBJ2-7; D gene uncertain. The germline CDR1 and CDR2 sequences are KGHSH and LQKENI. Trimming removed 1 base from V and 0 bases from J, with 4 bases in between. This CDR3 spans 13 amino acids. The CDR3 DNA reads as TGTGCCAGCTCACCACGTTCCTCCTACGAGCAGTACTTC. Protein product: CASSPRSSYEQYF.

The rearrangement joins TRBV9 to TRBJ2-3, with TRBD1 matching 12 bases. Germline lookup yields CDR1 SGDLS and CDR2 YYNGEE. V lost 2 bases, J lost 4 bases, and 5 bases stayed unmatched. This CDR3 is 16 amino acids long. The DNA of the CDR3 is TGTGCCAGCAGCGTCTATGGGACAGGGGGCGCAGATACGCAGTATTTT. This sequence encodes CASSVYGTGGADTQYF.

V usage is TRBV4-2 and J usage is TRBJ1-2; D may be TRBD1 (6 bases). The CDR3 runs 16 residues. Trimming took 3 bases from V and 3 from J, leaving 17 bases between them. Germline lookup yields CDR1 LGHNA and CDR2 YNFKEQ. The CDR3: CASSHEQGQGDYGYTF. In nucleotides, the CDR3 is TGTGCCAGCAGCCATGAACAGGGCCAAGGGGACTATGGCTACACCTTC.

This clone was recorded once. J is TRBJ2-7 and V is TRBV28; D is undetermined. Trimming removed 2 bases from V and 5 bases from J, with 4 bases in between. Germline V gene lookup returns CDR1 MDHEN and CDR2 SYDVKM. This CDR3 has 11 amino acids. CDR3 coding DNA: TGTGCCAGCAGTTTAATCCACGAGCAGTACTTC. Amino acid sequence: CASSLIHEQYF. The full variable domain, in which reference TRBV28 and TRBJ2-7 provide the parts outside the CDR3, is DVKVTQSSRYLVKRTGEKVFLECVQDMDHENMFWYRQDPGLGLRLIYFSYDVKMKEKGDIPEGYSVSREKKERFSLILESASTNQTSMYLCASSLIHEQYFGPGTRLTVT.

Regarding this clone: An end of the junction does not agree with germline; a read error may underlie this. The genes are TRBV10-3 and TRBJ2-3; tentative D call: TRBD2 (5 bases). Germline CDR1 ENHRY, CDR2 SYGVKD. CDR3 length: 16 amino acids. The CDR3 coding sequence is TGTGCCATCAGTCAGTCCCCGGGATCACAAGGAGATACGCAGTATTTT. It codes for CAISQSPGSQGDTQYF.

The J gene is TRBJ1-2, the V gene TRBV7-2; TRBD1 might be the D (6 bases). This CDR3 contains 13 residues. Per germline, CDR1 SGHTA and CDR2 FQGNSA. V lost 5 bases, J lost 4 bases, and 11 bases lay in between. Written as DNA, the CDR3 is TGTGCCAGCAGCGTAGGACAGTCCTATGGCTACACCTTC. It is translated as CASSVGQSYGYTF.

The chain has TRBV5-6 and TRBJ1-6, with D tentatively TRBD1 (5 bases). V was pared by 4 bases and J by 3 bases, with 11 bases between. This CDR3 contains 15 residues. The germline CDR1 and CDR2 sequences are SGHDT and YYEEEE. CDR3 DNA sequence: TGTGCCAGCAGCACCGACAGACACTATAATTCACCCCTCCACTTT. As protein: CASSTDRHYNSPLHF.

The CDR3 sequence is CASSFSRTRNTIYF. CDR3 nucleotides: TGTGCCAGCAGCTTTTCCCGAACTCGAAACACCATATATTTT. This rearrangement joins TRBV5-8 to TRBJ1-3; D unresolved. CDR1 is SGHTS, CDR2 YDEGEE, per germline. V was cut by 2 bases and J by 5 bases, with 11 bases left in between. The CDR3 totals 14 residues. Drawing the rest from reference TRBV5-8 and TRBJ1-3, the complete variable domain is EAGVTQSPTHLIKTRGQQATLRCSPISGHTSVYWYQQALGLGLQFLLWYDEGEERNRGNFPPRFSGRQFPNYSSELNVNALELEDSALYLCASSFSRTRNTIYFGEGSWLTVV.

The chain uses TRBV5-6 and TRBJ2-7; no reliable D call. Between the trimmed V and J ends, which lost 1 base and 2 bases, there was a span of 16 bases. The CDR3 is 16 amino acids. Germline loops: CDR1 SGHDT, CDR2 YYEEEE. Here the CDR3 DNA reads TGTGCCAGCAGCTTGTGGAGTGTAGGTGGACCCTACGAGCAGTACTTC. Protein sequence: CASSLWSVGGPYEQYF.

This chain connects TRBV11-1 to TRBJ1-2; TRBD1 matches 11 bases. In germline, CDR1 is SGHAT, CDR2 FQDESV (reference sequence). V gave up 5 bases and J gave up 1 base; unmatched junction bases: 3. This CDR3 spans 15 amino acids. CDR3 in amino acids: CASSPGTGGNYGYTF. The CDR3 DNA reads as TGTGCCAGCAGCCCCGGGACAGGGGGTAACTATGGCTACACCTTC.

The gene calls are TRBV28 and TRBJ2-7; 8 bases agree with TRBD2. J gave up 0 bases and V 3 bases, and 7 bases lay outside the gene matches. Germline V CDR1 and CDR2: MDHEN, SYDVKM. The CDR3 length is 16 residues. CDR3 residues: CASSLWTSYSSYEQYF. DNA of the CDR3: TGTGCCAGCAGTTTGTGGACTAGCTATTCCTCCTACGAGCAGTACTTC.

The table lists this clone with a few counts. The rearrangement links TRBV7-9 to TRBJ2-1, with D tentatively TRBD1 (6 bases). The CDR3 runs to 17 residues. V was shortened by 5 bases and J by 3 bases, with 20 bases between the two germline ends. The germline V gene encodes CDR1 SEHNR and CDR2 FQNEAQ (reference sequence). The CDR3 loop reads CASSPTRGQGFYNEQFF. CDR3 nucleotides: TGTGCCAGCAGCCCGACCCGTGGGCAGGGGTTCTACAATGAGCAGTTCTTC.

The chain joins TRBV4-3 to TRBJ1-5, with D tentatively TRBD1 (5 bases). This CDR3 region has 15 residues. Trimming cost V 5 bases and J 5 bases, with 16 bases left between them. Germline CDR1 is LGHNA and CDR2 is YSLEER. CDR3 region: CASSLGLSADQPQHF. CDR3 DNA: TGCGCCAGCAGCTTGGGACTATCGGCGGATCAGCCCCAGCATTTT.

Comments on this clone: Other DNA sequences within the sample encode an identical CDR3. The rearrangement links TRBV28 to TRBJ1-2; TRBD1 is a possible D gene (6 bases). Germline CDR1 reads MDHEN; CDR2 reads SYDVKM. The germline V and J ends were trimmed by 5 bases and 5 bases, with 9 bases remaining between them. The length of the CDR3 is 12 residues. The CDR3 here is CASSLQGYGYTF. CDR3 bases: TGTGCCAGCAGTCTACAGGGTTATGGCTACACCTTC.

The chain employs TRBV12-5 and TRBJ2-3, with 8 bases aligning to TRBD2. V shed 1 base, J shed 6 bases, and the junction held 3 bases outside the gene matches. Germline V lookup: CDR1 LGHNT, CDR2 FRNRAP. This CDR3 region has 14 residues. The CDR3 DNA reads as TGTGCTAGTGGTTTGGAGGGACTAGTGGATACGCAGTATTTT. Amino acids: CASGLEGLVDTQYF.

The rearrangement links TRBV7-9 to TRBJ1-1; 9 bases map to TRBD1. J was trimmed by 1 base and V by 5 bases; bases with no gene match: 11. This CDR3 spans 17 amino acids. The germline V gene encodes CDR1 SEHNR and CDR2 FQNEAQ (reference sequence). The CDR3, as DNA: TGTGCCAGCAGCCCAACCCCACGGGACAGGGCGAACACTGAAGCTTTCTTT. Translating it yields CASSPTPRDRANTEAFF.

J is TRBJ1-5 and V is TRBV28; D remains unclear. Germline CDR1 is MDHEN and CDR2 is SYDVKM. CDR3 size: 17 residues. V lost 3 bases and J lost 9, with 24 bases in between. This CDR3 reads CASSFSLLRKGKRPQHF. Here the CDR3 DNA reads TGTGCCAGCAGTTTTTCGTTACTGAGGAAAGGGAAGAGGCCCCAGCATTTT. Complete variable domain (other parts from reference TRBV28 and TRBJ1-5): DVKVTQSSRYLVKRTGEKVFLECVQDMDHENMFWYRQDPGLGLRLIYFSYDVKMKEKGDIPEGYSVSREKKERFSLILESASTNQTSMYLCASSFSLLRKGKRPQHFGDGTRLSIL.

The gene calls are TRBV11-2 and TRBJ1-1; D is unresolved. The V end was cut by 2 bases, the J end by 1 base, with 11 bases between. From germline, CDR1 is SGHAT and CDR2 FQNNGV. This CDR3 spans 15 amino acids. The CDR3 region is CASSLIDPENTEAFF. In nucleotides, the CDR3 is TGTGCCAGCAGCTTAATAGATCCGGAGAACACTGAAGCTTTCTTT. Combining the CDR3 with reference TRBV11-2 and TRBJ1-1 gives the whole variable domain EAGVAQSPRYKIIEKRQSVAFWCNPISGHATLYWYQQILGQGPKLLIQFQNNGVVDDSQLPKDRFSAERLKGVDSTLKIQPAKLEDSAVYLCASSLIDPENTEAFFGQGTRLTVV.

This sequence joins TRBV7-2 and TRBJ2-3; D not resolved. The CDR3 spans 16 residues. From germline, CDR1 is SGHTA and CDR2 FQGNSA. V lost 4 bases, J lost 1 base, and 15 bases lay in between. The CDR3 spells CASSSSGIRGTDTQYF. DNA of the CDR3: TGTGCCAGCAGCTCTTCTGGGATCCGGGGCACAGATACGCAGTATTTT. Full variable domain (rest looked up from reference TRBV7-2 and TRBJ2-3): GAGVSQSPSNKVTEKGKDVELRCDPISGHTALYWYRQSLGQGLEFLIYFQGNSAPDKSGLPSDRFSAERTGGSVSTLTIQRTQQEDSAVYLCASSSSGIRGTDTQYFGPGTRLTVL.

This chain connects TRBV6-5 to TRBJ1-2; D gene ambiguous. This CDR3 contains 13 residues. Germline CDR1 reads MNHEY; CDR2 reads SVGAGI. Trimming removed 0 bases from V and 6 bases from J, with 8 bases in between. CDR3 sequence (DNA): TGTGCCAGCAGTTACTCACGGGGTCATGGCTACACCTTC. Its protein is CASSYSRGHGYTF.

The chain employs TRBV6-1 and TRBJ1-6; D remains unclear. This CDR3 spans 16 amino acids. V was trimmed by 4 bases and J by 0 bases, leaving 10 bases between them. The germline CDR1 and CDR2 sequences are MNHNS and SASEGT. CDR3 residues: CASSGSPSSYNSPLHF. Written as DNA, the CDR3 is TGTGCCAGCAGTGGTTCCCCGAGCTCCTATAATTCACCCCTCCACTTT.

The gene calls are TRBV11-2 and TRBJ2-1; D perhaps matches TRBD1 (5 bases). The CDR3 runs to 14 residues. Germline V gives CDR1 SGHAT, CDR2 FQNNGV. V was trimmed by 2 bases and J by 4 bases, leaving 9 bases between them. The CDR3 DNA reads TGTGCCAGCAGCTTACAGGGATTGTACAATGAGCAGTTCTTC. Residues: CASSLQGLYNEQFF.

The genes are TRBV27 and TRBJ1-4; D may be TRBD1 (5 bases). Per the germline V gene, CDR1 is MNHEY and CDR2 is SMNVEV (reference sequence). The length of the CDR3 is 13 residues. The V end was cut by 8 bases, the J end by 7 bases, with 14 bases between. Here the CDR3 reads CASWAAGSEKLFF. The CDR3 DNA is TGTGCCAGCTGGGCGGCAGGGAGTGAAAAACTGTTTTTT.

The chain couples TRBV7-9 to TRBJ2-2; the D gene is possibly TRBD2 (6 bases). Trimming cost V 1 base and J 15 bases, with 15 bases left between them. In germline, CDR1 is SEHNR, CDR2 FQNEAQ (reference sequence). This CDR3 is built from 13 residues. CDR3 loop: CASSLEVAGRLFF. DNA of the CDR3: TGTGCCAGCAGCTTAGAGGTTGCGGGACGGTTGTTTTTT. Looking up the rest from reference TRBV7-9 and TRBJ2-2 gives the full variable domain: DTGVSQNPRHKITKRGQNVTFRCDPISEHNRLYWYRQTLGQGPEFLTYFQNEAQLEKSRLLSDRFSAERPKGSFSTLEIQRTEQGDSAMYLCASSLEVAGRLFFGEGSRLTVL.